The text below deals with one TCR beta chain. Its antigen is unidentified. PCR was performed using 60 Vbeta and 13 Jbeta primers. Authors' processing steps: There were 80 million or so unique TCR beta chains by a later count, and about 12 million of them were shared. Here immunoSEQ multiplex PCR was the method, and the copy in TCRdb shows in-frame clones only, minus some. V, J and clone size are taken as reported in that table, and D and trimming were inferred from the DNA itself. The sample yields around 190,000 clones, just over 75% seen once. This record comes from a study of cytomegalovirus exposure and HLA in healthy donors. Study-wide results and limits: TCR beta sequences numbering about 17,000 were associated with HLA alleles at 0.05 false discovery rate in a later analysis. According to an earlier analysis, most TCR beta V segments yielded productive rearrangements about 90% or about 30% of the time. Most CMV-associated TCR beta chains appeared HLA-restricted in a later analysis.

The CDR3 is made up of 14 amino acids. CDR1 is SGHDT, CDR2 YYEEEE, per germline. V dropped 0 bases and J dropped 4 bases, with 10 bases sitting between them. This TCR came from a man aged 25 to 40 in good health and CMV-seronegative. The chain uses TRBV5-6 and TRBJ2-5; the D gene is possibly TRBD1 (6 bases). The material sequenced was PBMCs. CDR3 loop: CASSLAGTPETQYF. For the CDR3, the DNA is TGTGCCAGCAGCTTGGCGGGGACACCAGAGACCCAGTACTTC. Full variable domain (outside the CDR3, taken from reference TRBV5-6 and TRBJ2-5): DAGVTQSPTHLIKTRGQQVTLRCSPKSGHDTVSWYQQALGQGPQFIFQYYEEEERQRGNFPDRFSGHQFPNYSSELNVNALLLGDSALYLCASSLAGTPETQYFGPGTRLLVL.